The 11 T cell receptor beta chains below all came from one sample that was sequenced in a study of shared clonotypes between healthy human individuals. Some clones are missing from TCRdb's copy, which holds only in-frame ones; the method was immunoSEQ multiplex PCR. The profile shows about 1 million clones, around 78% of them singletons. The sample was memory CD4+ T cells from PBMCs. Subset here: CD45RA-negative fraction. The source is a man younger than 35 in good health. Some clones in this sample may be carry-over from other donors' samples.

With regard to this clone: The same CDR3 also results from other DNA sequences found in this sample. This chain connects TRBV5-1 to TRBJ2-1; a weak D match, TRBD2 (7 bases). V was cut by 2 bases and J by 1 base, with 10 bases left in between. Germline-derived CDR1 and CDR2 are SGHRS and YFSETQ. This CDR3 comprises 15 residues. The CDR3 protein is CASSLGGGSYNEQFF. CDR3 in DNA: TGCGCCAGCAGCTTAGGGGGAGGGTCCTACAATGAGCAGTTCTTC.

J is TRBJ1-4 and V is TRBV18; unclear D gene. The CDR3 loop spans 15 amino acids. Trimming removed 3 bases at V and 7 bases at J, with 15 bases between. In germline, CDR1 is KGHSH, CDR2 LQKENI. The CDR3 reads CASSPNLTPGEKLFF. The CDR3 coding sequence is TGTGCCAGCTCACCGAACTTAACGCCGGGTGAAAAACTGTTTTTT.

V is TRBV28 and J is TRBJ1-3; 7 positions agree with TRBD1. The trim removed 2 bases at V and 1 base at J, leaving 8 bases unmatched. The CDR3 runs to 17 residues. The germline CDR1 and CDR2 sequences are MDHEN and SYDVKM. CDR3 nucleotide sequence: TGTGCCAGCAGTTTAGCAGGTAGCAGGGGGTCTGGAAACACCATATATTTT. It specifies CASSLAGSRGSGNTIYF.

This clone was seen more than once but under ten times. This chain uses TRBV4-3 with TRBJ1-1; 9 nucleotides match TRBD1. Trimming cost V 4 bases and J 3 bases; bases outside gene matches: 3. In germline, CDR1 is LGHNA, CDR2 YSLEER. This CDR3 is 14 amino acids long. CDR3 residues: CASSLRTGDTEAFF. CDR3 DNA: TGCGCCAGCAGCCTTAGGACAGGGGACACTGAAGCTTTCTTT.

The CDR3 region has the DNA TGTGCCAGCAGCTTATTTGGGACAGGGGATGAAAAACTGTTTTTT. Translated: CASSLFGTGDEKLFF. The chain links TRBV7-2 to TRBJ1-4; 10 bases align to TRBD1. Trimming removed 2 bases from V and 6 bases from J; junction bases left unmatched: 3. This CDR3 spans 15 amino acids. Germline V gene lookup returns CDR1 SGHTA and CDR2 FQGNSA.

The chain links TRBV15 to TRBJ2-1; 8 positions agree with TRBD1. This CDR3 contains 16 residues. J was trimmed by 0 bases and V by 1 base; bases with no gene match: 2. The germline CDR1 and CDR2 sequences are LNHNV and YYDKDF (reference sequence). This CDR3 reads CATSRGDRGSYNEQFF. CDR3 bases: TGTGCCACCAGCAGAGGTGACAGGGGCTCCTACAATGAGCAGTTCTTC.

V gene TRBV29-1 combines with J gene TRBJ1-5, with 7 bases aligning to TRBD1. V dropped 4 bases and J dropped 2; count of bases not matched to a gene: 2. CDR1 and CDR2 from the germline V gene are SQVTM and ANQGSEA. The CDR3 length is 13 residues. The CDR3 reads CSVAGQGNQPQHF. CDR3 coding DNA: TGCAGCGTTGCCGGACAGGGCAATCAGCCCCAGCATTTT.

The genes are TRBV6-5 and TRBJ2-6; possible D gene TRBD1, 6 bases. The germline CDR1 and CDR2 sequences are MNHEY and SVGAGI. V was pared by 6 bases and J by 3 bases, with 12 bases between. The CDR3 contains 15 residues. CDR3 protein: CASSQRGFGANVLTF. The CDR3 nucleotides read TGTGCCAGCAGCCAAAGGGGGTTTGGGGCCAACGTCCTGACTTTC.

The chain uses TRBV6-1 and TRBJ2-7; D might be TRBD1 (5 bases). The CDR3 is 16 residues long. V was shortened by 2 bases and J by 5 bases, with 19 bases between the two germline ends. Germline lookup yields CDR1 MNHNS and CDR2 SASEGT. Here the CDR3 DNA reads TGTGCCAGCAGTGAACACAGGCCAGACGCTGGCCACGAGCAGTACTTC. It specifies CASSEHRPDAGHEQYF.

The sample holds one count of this clone. The chain carries TRBV28 and TRBJ2-5, with 12 positions matching TRBD2. There are 16 residues in the CDR3. The V segment lost 5 bases and the J segment 5 bases; nucleotides outside the gene matches: 9. Germline V CDR1 and CDR2: MDHEN, SYDVKM. The CDR3 spells CASSPPSGRAIETQYF. In nucleotides, the CDR3 is TGTGCCAGCAGTCCCCCTAGCGGGAGGGCCATTGAGACCCAGTACTTC. The whole variable domain, filled in from reference TRBV28 and TRBJ2-5, reads DVKVTQSSRYLVKRTGEKVFLECVQDMDHENMFWYRQDPGLGLRLIYFSYDVKMKEKGDIPEGYSVSREKKERFSLILESASTNQTSMYLCASSPPSGRAIETQYFGPGTRLLVL.

The genes are TRBV5-4 and TRBJ2-1; the match to TRBD2 covers 9 bases. This CDR3 is built from 15 residues. Germline V gene data show CDR1 as SGHNT and CDR2 as YYREEE (reference sequence). J was trimmed by 4 bases and V by 4 bases; bases with no gene match: 6. The CDR3 DNA is TGTGCCAGCAGCCCCGGGACTAGCTTGTACAATGAGCAGTTCTTC. Translation gives CASSPGTSLYNEQFF.